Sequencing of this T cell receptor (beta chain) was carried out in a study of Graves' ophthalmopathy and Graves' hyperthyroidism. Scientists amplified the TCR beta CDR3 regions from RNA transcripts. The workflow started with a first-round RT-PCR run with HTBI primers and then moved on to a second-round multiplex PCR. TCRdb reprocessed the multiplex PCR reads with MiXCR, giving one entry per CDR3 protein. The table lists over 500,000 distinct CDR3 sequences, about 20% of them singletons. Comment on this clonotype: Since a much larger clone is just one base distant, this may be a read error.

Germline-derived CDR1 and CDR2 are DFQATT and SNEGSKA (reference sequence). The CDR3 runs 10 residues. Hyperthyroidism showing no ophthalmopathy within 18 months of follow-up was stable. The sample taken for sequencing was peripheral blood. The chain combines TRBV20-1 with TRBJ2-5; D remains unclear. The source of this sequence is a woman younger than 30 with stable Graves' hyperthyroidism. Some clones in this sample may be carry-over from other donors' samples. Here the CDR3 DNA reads TGCAGTGCTAGCCTTGAGACCCAGGACTTC. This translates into CSASLETQDF.